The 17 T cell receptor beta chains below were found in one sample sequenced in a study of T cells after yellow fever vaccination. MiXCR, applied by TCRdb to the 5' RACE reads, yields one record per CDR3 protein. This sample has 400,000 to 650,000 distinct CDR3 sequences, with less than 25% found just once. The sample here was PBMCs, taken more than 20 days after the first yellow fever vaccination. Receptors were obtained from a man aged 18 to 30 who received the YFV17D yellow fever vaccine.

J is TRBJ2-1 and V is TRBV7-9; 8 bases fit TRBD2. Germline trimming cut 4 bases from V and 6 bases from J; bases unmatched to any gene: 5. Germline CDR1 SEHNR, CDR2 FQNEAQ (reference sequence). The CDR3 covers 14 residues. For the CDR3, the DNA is TGTGCCAGCAGCTCAGCGGGGGCGCCCAATGAGCAGTTCTTC. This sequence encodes CASSSAGAPNEQFF.

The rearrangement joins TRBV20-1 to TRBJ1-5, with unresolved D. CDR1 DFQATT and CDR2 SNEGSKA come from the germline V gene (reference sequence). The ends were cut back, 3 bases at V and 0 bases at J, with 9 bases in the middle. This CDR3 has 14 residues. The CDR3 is CSASRVNSNQPQHF. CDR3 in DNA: TGCAGTGCTAGTAGAGTAAATAGCAATCAGCCCCAGCATTTT.

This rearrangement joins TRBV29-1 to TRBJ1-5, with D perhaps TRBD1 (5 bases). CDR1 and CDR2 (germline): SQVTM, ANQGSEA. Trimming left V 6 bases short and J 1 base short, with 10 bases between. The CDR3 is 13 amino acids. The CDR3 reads CSVRVGSNQPQHF. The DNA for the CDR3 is TGCAGCGTCAGGGTGGGGAGCAATCAGCCCCAGCATTTT.

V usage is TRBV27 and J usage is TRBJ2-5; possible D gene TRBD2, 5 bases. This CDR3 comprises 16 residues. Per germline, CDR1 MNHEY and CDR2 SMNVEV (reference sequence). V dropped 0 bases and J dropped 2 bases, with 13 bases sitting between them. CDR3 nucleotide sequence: TGTGCCAGCAGTTTATCGATGGGCGGCGGGCAAGAGACCCAGTACTTC. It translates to CASSLSMGGGQETQYF.

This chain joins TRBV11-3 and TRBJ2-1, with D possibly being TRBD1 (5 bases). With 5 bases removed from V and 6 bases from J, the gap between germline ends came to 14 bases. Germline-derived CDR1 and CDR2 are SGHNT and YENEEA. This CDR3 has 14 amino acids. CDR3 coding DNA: TGTGCCAGCAGCCCAGGGCCTAGGGCCAATGAGCAGTTCTTC. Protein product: CASSPGPRANEQFF. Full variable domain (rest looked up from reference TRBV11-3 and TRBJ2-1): EAGVVQSPRYKIIEKKQPVAFWCNPISGHNTLYWYLQNLGQGPELLIRYENEEAVDDSQLPKDRFSAERLKGVDSTLKIQPAELGDSAVYLCASSPGPRANEQFFGPGTRLTVL.

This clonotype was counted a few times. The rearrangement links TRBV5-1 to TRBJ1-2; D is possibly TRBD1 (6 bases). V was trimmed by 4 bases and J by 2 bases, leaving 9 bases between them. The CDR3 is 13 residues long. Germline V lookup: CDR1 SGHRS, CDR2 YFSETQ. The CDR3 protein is CASSRTVNYGYTF. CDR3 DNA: TGCGCCAGCAGCCGGACAGTAAACTATGGCTACACCTTC.

This chain's CDR3 is CASRPRSSGGLLTGELFF. The DNA for the CDR3 is TGCGCCAGCAGACCGCGGAGTAGCGGGGGGCTCTTGACCGGGGAGCTGTTTTTT. The chain is built from TRBV5-1 and TRBJ2-2; 10 bases match TRBD2. The CDR3 runs 18 residues. Germline loops: CDR1 SGHRS, CDR2 YFSETQ. J gave up 5 bases and V 5 bases, and 15 bases lay outside the gene matches.

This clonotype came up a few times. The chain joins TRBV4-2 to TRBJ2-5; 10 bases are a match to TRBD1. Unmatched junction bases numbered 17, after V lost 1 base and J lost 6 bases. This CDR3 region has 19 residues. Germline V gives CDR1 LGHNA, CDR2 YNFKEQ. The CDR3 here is CASSQGAPTGTGALKTQYF. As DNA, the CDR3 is TGTGCCAGCAGCCAAGGGGCCCCAACCGGGACAGGGGCTCTGAAGACCCAGTACTTC.

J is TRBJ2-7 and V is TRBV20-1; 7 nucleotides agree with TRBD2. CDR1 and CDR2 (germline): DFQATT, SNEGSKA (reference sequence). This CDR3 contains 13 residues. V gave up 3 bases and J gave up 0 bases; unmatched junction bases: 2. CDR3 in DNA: TGCAGTGCTAGCCCTAGCGGCTCCTACGAGCAGTACGTC. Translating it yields CSASPSGSYEQYV.

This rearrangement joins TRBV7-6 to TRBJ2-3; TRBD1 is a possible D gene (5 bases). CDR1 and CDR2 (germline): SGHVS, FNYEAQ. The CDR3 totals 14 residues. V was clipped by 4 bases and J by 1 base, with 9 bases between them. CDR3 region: CASSYKQGTDTQYF. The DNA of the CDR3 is TGTGCCAGCAGCTACAAACAGGGCACAGATACGCAGTATTTT.

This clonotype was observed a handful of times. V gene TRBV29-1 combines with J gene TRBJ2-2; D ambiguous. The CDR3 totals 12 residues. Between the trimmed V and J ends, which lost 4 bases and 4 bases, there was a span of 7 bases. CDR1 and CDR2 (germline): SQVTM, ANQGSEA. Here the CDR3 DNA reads TGCAGCGTTGTGGGGTTCACCGGGGAGCTGTTTTTT. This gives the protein CSVVGFTGELFF.

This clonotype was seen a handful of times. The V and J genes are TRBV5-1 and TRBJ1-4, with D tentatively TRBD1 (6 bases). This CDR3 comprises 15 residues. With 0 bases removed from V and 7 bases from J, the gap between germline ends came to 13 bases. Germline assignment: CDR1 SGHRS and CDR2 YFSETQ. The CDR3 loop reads CASSLGPRGGEKLFF. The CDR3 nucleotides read TGCGCCAGCAGCTTGGGACCTCGAGGGGGTGAAAAACTGTTTTTT.

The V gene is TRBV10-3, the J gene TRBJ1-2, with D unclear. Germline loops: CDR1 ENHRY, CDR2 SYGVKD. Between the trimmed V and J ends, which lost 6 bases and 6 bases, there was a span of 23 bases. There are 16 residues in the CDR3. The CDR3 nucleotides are TGTGCCATCAGAGACTCTCCCGCGGGCGCAAAGGATGGCTACACCTTC. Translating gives CAIRDSPAGAKDGYTF.

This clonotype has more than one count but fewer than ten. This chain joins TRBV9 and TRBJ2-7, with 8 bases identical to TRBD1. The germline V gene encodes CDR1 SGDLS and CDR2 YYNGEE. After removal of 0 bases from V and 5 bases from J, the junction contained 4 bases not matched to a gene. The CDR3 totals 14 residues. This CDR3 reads CASSVVGQGDEQYF. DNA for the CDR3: TGTGCCAGCAGCGTAGTTGGACAGGGCGACGAGCAGTACTTC.

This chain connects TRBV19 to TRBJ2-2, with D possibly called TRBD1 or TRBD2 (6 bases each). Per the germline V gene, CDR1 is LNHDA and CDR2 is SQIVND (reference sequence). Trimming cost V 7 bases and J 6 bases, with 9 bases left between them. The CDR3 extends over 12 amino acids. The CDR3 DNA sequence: TGTGCCAGTATGAGGGGGGCCGGGGAGCTGTTTTTT. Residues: CASMRGAGELFF.

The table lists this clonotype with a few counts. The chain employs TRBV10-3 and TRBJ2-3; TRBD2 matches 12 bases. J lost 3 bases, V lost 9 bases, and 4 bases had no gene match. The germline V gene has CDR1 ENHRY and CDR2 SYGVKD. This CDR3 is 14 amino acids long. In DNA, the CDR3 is TGTGCCATTCAGACTAGCGGGGGAACAGATACGCAGTATTTT. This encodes CAIQTSGGTDTQYF.

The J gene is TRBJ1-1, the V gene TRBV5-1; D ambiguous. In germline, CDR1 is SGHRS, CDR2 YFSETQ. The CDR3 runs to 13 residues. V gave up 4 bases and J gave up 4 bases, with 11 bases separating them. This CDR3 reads CASSLDSSTEAFF. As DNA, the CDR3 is TGCGCCAGCAGCCTGGACTCCTCCACTGAAGCTTTCTTT.